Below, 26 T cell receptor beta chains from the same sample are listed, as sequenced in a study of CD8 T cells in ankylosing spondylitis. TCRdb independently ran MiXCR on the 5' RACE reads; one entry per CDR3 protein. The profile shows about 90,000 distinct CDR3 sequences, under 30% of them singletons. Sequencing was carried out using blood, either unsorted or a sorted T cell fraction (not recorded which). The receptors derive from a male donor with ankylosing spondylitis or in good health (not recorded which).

The CDR3 sequence: CSAGGLGGSGYTF. In DNA, the CDR3 is TGCAGTGCTGGGGGCCTGGGGGGCTCTGGCTACACCTTC. The chain joins TRBV20-1 to TRBJ1-2, with a tentative D call TRBD1 (6 bases). There are 13 residues in the CDR3. V shed 5 bases and J shed 7 bases, with 17 bases lying between them. Per the germline V gene, CDR1 is DFQATT and CDR2 is SNEGSKA (reference sequence).

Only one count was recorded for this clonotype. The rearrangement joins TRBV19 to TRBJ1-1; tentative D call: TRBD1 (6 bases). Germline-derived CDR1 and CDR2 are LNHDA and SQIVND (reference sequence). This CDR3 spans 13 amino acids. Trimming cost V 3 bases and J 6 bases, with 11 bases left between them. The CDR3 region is CASSIPGEAEAFF. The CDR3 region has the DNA TGTGCCAGTAGTATCCCAGGGGAGGCTGAAGCTTTCTTT.

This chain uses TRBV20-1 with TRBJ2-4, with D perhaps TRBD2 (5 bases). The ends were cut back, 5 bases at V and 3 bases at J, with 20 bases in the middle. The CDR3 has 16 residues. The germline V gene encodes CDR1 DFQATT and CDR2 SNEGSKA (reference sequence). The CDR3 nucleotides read TGCAGTGCTGCTCAATTCCGGGATTTAAACAAAAACATTCAGTACTTC. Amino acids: CSAAQFRDLNKNIQYF.

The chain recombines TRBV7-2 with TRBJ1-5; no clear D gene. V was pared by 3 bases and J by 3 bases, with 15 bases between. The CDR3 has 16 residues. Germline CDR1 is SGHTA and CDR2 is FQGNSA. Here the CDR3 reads CASSFSDFPYNQPQHF. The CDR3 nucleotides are TGTGCCAGCAGCTTCTCGGACTTCCCCTACAATCAGCCCCAGCATTTT.

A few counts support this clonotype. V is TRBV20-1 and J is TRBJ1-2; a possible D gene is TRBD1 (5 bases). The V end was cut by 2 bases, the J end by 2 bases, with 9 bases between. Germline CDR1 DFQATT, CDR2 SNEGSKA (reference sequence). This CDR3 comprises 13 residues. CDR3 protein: CSARPGPNYGYTF. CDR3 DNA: TGCAGTGCTAGACCGGGACCGAACTATGGCTACACCTTC.

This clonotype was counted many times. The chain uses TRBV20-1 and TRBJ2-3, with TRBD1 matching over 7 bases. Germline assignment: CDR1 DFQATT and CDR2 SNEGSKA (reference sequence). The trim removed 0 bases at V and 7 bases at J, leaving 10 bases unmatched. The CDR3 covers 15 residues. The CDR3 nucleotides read TGCAGTGCTAGAGATCTGGCCAGGGGGTCGTATACGCAGTATTTT. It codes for CSARDLARGSYTQYF.

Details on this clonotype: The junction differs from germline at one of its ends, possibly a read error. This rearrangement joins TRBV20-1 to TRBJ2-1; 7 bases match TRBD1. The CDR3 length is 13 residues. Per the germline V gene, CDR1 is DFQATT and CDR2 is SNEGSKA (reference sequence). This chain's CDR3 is CSPYRGVSNEQVF. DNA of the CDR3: TGCAGTCCTTACAGGGGCGTTAGCAATGAGCAGGTCTTC.

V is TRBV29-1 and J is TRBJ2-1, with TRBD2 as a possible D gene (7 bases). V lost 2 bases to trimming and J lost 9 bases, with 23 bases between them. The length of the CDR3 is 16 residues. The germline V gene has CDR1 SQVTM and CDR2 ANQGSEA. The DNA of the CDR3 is TGCAGCGTTGAAACGCCTTCCAGGGGAGGGCCTCTTGAGCAGTTCTTC. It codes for CSVETPSRGGPLEQFF.

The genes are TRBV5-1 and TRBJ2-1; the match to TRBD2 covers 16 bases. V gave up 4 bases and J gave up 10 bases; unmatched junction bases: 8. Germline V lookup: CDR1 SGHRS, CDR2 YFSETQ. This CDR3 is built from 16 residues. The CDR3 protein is CASSHPPGLAGGEQFF. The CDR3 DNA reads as TGCGCCAGCAGCCATCCACCGGGACTAGCGGGGGGGGAGCAGTTCTTC.

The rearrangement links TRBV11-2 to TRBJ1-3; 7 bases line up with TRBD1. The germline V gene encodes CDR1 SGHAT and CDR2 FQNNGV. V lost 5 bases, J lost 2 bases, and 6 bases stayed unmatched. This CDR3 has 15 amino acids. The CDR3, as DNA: TGTGCCAGCAGCCTGGGGACAGATACTGGAAACACCATATATTTT. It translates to CASSLGTDTGNTIYF.

Here the CDR3 DNA reads TGTGCCAGCAGCTCCTGGACAGGGGTGAACACTGAAGCTTTCTTT. Translating it yields CASSSWTGVNTEAFF. The gene calls are TRBV7-6 and TRBJ1-1; 9 nucleotides align to TRBD1. J gave up 0 bases and V 4 bases, and 3 bases lay outside the gene matches. Germline CDR1 and CDR2: SGHVS and FNYEAQ. This CDR3 region has 15 residues.

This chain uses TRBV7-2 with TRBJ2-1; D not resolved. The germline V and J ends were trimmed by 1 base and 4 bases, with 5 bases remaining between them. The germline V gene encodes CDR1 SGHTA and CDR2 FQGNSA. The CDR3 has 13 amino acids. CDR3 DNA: TGTGCCAGCAGCTTAGGGGAATACAATGAGCAGTTCTTC. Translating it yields CASSLGEYNEQFF.

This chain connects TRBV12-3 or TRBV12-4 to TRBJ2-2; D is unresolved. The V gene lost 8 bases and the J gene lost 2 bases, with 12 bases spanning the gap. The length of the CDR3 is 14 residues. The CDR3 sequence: CASGAEFNTGELFF. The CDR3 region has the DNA TGTGCCAGCGGTGCCGAATTCAACACCGGGGAGCTGTTTTTT.

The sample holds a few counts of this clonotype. The chain's CDR3 is CASSFGPEQYF. CDR3 sequence (DNA): TGTGCCAGCAGCTTCGGACCCGAGCAGTACTTC. The chain is built from TRBV7-8 and TRBJ2-7; D not resolved. V was shortened by 3 bases and J by 6 bases, with 6 bases between the two germline ends. CDR1 SGHVS and CDR2 FQNEAQ come from the germline V gene. The CDR3 has 11 amino acids.

CDR3 protein: CASSSLGSTDTQYF. The DNA for the CDR3 is TGCGCCAGCAGCTCCTTGGGTTCAACAGATACGCAGTATTTT. The chain carries TRBV5-1 and TRBJ2-3; D not resolved. The V end was cut by 3 bases, the J end by 3 bases, with 11 bases between. The CDR3 runs 14 residues. Germline CDR1 is SGHRS and CDR2 is YFSETQ.

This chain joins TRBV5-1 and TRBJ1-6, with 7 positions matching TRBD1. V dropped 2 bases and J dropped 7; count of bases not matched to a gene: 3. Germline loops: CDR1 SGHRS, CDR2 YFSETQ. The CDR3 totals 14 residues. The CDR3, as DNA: TGCGCCAGCAGCTTAACAGGGGAAAATTCACCCCTCCACTTT. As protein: CASSLTGENSPLHF.

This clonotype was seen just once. This CDR3 reads CASSSLGGVQETQYF. CDR3 DNA: TGTGCCAGCAGCTCCCTGGGGGGAGTCCAAGAGACCCAGTACTTC. The chain links TRBV7-3 to TRBJ2-5, with D possibly matching TRBD2 (6 bases). V was clipped by 4 bases and J by 1 base, with 13 bases between them. CDR3 length equals 15 residues. Germline CDR1 SGHTA, CDR2 FQGTGA.

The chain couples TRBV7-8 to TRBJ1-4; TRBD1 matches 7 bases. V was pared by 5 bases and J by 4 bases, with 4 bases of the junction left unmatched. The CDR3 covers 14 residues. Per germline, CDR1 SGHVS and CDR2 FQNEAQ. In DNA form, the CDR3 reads TGTGCCAGCAGCCTTCGGGACAGTAATGAAAAACTGTTTTTT. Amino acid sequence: CASSLRDSNEKLFF.

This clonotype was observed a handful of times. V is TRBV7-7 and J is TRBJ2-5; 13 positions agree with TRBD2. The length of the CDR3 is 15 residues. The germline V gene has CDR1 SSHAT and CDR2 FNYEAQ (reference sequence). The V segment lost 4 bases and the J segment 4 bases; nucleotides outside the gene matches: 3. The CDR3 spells CASSSGLAGPETQYF. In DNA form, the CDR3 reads TGTGCCAGCAGCTCGGGACTAGCGGGACCAGAGACCCAGTACTTC.

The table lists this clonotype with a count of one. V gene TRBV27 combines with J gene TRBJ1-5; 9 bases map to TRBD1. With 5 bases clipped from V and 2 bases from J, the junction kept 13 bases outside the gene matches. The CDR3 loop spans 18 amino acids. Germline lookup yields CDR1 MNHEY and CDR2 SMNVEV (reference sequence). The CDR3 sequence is CASSPSGTGYLGNQPQHF. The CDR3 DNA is TGTGCCAGCAGTCCTTCCGGGACAGGGTATTTGGGCAATCAGCCCCAGCATTTT.

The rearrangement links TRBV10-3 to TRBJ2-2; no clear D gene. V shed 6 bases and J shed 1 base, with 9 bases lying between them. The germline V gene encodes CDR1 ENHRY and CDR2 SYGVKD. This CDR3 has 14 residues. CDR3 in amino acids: CAISERENTGELFF. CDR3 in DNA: TGTGCCATCAGCGAGCGAGAGAACACCGGGGAGCTGTTTTTT.

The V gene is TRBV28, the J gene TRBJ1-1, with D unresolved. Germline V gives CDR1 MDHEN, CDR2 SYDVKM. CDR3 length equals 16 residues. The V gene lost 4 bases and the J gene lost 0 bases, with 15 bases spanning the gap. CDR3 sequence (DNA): TGTGCCAGCAGTTCAAGCGATGCCGTAATGAACACTGAAGCTTTCTTT. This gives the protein CASSSSDAVMNTEAFF.

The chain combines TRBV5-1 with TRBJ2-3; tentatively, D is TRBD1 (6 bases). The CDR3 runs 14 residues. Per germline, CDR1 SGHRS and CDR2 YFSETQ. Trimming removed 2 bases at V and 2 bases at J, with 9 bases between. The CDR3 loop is CASSFRGPTDTQYF. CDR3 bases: TGCGCCAGCAGCTTCAGGGGCCCCACAGATACGCAGTATTTT.

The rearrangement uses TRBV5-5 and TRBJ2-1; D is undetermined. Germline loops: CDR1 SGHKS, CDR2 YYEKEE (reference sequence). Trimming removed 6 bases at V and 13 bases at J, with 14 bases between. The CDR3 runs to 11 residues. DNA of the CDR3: TGTGCCAGCACCTTAACTGGGCTACAGTTCTTC. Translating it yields CASTLTGLQFF.

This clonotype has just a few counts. The CDR3 here is CASSTDFQKTYEQYF. The CDR3 coding sequence is TGCGCCAGCAGCACGGACTTCCAAAAGACCTACGAGCAGTACTTC. The rearrangement joins TRBV5-1 to TRBJ2-7, with D possibly matching TRBD2 (5 bases). Germline V gene data show CDR1 as SGHRS and CDR2 as YFSETQ. CDR3 length: 15 amino acids. V lost 4 bases to trimming and J lost 2 bases, with 16 bases between them. Variable domain in full (rest from reference TRBV5-1 and TRBJ2-7): KAGVTQTPRYLIKTRGQQVTLSCSPISGHRSVSWYQQTPGQGLQFLFEYFSETQRNKGNFPGRFSGRQFSNSRSEMNVSTLELGDSALYLCASSTDFQKTYEQYFGPGTRLTVT.

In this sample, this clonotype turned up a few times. CDR3 residues: CASSHPPNEQFF. The DNA for the CDR3 is TGTGCCAGCAGCCACCCCCCGAATGAGCAGTTCTTC. This chain links TRBV6-5 with TRBJ2-1; D gene ambiguous. The V gene lost 6 bases and the J gene lost 7 bases, with 10 bases spanning the gap. Germline assignment: CDR1 MNHEY and CDR2 SVGAGI. This CDR3 contains 12 residues.